This is a list of T cell receptor beta chains from one sample in a study of T-cell memory formation after mild COVID-19. Each CDR3 protein gets one entry after TCRdb re-called the 5' RACE reads with MiXCR. The sample carries around 530,000 distinct CDR3 sequences, about 20% recorded once. Sequenced material: PBMCs or a T cell subset sorted from them (not recorded which). Receptors were obtained from an adult woman who had mild COVID-19 (a few samples of this study predate the infection). Cell type and time point are not known. Both conserved end residues are part of each CDR3. The D gene is left open where the match is weak. Only part of the rows carry a size: once, few, many, or a class if the clone is expanded.

J gene	V gene	clone size	D gene	CDR3 protein	CDR3 DNA
TRBJ1-5	TRBV30	.	.	CAWVNQPQHF	TGTGCCTGGGTCAATCAGCCCCAGCATTTT
TRBJ1-6	TRBV30	many	TRBD1	CAWREWTGAPNSPLHF	TGTGCCTGGAGGGAATGGACAGGGGCACCGAATTCACCCCTCCACTTT
TRBJ1-1	TRBV12-3/TRBV12-4	many	.	CASSSTGWGTEAFF	TGTGCCAGCAGTTCTACAGGGTGGGGCACTGAAGCTTTCTTT
TRBJ2-1	TRBV19	once	TRBD2	CASSIELLAGVFNEQFF	TGTGCCAGTAGTATAGAACTACTAGCGGGAGTGTTCAATGAGCAGTTCTTC
TRBJ2-3	TRBV5-1	many	.	CASSLGSGTDTQYF	TGCGCCAGCAGCTTGGGTTCGGGTACAGATACGCAGTATTTT
TRBJ2-3	TRBV3-1	.	.	CASSRDQGTDTQYF	TGTGCCAGCAGCCGGGACCAGGGGACAGATACGCAGTATTTT
TRBJ2-7	TRBV7-6	many	.	CASSPGTDYEQYF	TGTGCCAGCAGCCCAGGGACCGACTACGAGCAGTACTTC
TRBJ2-5	TRBV18	few	TRBD2	CASSPPGLAGEEQETQYF	TGTGCCAGCTCACCACCGGGACTAGCGGGAGAGGAACAAGAGACCCAGTACTTC
TRBJ1-2	TRBV29-1	.	.	CSVGSYYGYTF	TGCAGCGTGGGGTCTTACTATGGCTACACCTTC
TRBJ2-1	TRBV6-6	.	.	CASSYSWDGLGEQFF	TGTGCCAGCAGTTACTCGTGGGACGGGTTGGGTGAGCAGTTCTTC
TRBJ2-1	TRBV15	.	TRBD1	CATSIGTGEDEQFF	TGTGCCACCAGCATAGGGACAGGGGAGGATGAGCAGTTCTTC
TRBJ2-3	TRBV7-3	few	TRBD2	CASSSSAGADTQYF	TGTGCCAGCAGCTCCTCGGCGGGAGCAGATACGCAGTATTTT
TRBJ2-7	TRBV27	many	.	CASSLPPVAGTQRGEQYF	TGTGCCAGCAGTTTACCGCCCGTCGCCGGGACGCAGAGGGGCGAGCAGTACTTC
TRBJ2-2	TRBV29-1	few	.	CSVEVHGLGTGELFF	TGCAGCGTTGAAGTTCATGGTTTGGGGACCGGGGAGCTGTTTTTT
TRBJ2-4	TRBV30	.	.	CAWSQRGFMGGDKNIQYF	TGTGCCTGGAGTCAAAGGGGCTTCATGGGGGGAGACAAAAACATTCAGTACTTC
TRBJ2-7	TRBV6-1	few	.	CASTSRGGPYEQYF	TGTGCCAGCACCTCGAGGGGGGGCCCCTACGAGCAGTACTTC
TRBJ2-3	TRBV5-1	few	TRBD2	CASSSGLAGGLVTDTQYF	TGCGCCAGCAGCTCCGGACTAGCGGGAGGGCTAGTCACAGATACGCAGTATTTT
TRBJ2-7	TRBV18	.	.	CASSPPSGSQREQYF	TGTGCCAGCTCACCACCGTCCGGCTCCCAACGGGAGCAGTACTTC
TRBJ2-6	TRBV5-6	.	.	CASSLVRRMSSGANVLTF	TGTGCCAGCAGCTTGGTGCGGAGAATGAGCTCTGGGGCCAACGTCCTGACTTTC
TRBJ2-3	TRBV9	few	TRBD2	CASSGTPGGTDTQYF	TGTGCCAGCAGCGGAACCCCGGGAGGAACAGATACGCAGTATTTT
TRBJ2-2	TRBV27	few	TRBD2	CASRGLAGTGELFF	TGTGCCAGCAGGGGACTAGCGGGGACCGGGGAGCTGTTTTTT
TRBJ2-7	TRBV12-3/TRBV12-4	.	TRBD2	CASSLIAGGSYEQYF	TGTGCCAGCAGCTTAATAGCGGGAGGGTCCTACGAGCAGTACTTC
TRBJ2-1	TRBV5-5	many	.	CASSLVGGGSYNEQFF	TGTGCCAGCAGCTTGGTTGGGGGGGGCAGTTACAATGAGCAGTTCTTC
TRBJ2-7	TRBV10-3	.	.	CAISVLADYEQYF	TGTGCCATCAGTGTGTTGGCCGACTACGAGCAGTACTTC
TRBJ2-2	TRBV24-1	few	.	CATSALTGKGDTGELFF	TGTGCCACCAGTGCCCTTACAGGAAAAGGGGACACCGGGGAGCTGTTTTTT
TRBJ2-1	TRBV7-3	few	TRBD2	CASSLLAGPNEQFF	TGTGCCAGCAGCTTACTAGCGGGTCCCAATGAGCAGTTCTTC
TRBJ2-7	TRBV30	.	TRBD1	CAGWTGAYEQYF	TGTGCCGGATGGACAGGAGCCTACGAGCAGTACTTC
TRBJ1-5	TRBV4-3	few	.	CASSQDFSWDQPQHF	TGCGCCAGCAGCCAAGATTTTTCGTGGGATCAGCCCCAGCATTTT
TRBJ2-3	TRBV4-3	.	.	CASSQGWVDGITDTQYF	TGCGCCAGCAGCCAAGGATGGGTTGATGGGATCACAGATACGCAGTATTTT
TRBJ2-2	TRBV28	.	TRBD1	CASSHITGVVTGELFF	TGTGCCAGCAGCCACATAACAGGGGTAGTGACCGGGGAGCTGTTTTTT
TRBJ2-5	TRBV20-1	.	.	CSAPGEDAGGQYF	TGCAGTGCTCCCGGGGAGGACGCAGGGGGCCAGTACTTC
TRBJ2-5	TRBV20-1	many	.	CSARVQETQYF	TGCAGTGCTAGGGTACAAGAGACCCAGTACTTC
TRBJ2-1	TRBV7-6	.	TRBD2	CASSLVRAGAPHEQFF	TGTGCCAGCAGCTTAGTCAGGGCGGGAGCGCCCCATGAGCAGTTCTTC
TRBJ2-7	TRBV9	few	.	CASSVEGGRLEQYF	TGTGCCAGCAGCGTAGAGGGGGGGCGGCTCGAGCAGTACTTC
TRBJ2-7	TRBV25-1	few	.	CASSGGDGTYEQYF	TGTGCCAGCAGTGGGGGGGACGGGACCTACGAGCAGTACTTC
TRBJ2-1	TRBV7-9	many	TRBD2	CASSPRLAGQLSNEQFF	TGTGCCAGCAGCCCCCGACTAGCGGGACAACTGAGCAATGAGCAGTTCTTC
TRBJ2-7	TRBV5-6	few	TRBD2	CASSVAGSTYEQYF	TGTGCCAGCAGCGTAGCGGGGAGTACCTACGAGCAGTACTTC
TRBJ2-5	TRBV20-1	.	.	CGPRDSSLTGTQYF	TGCGGACCGCGGGACTCCTCTCTCACTGGGACCCAGTACTTC
TRBJ2-1	TRBV5-4	.	.	CASRGVLDNEQFF	TGTGCCAGCAGGGGGGTCCTAGACAATGAGCAGTTCTTC
TRBJ2-5	TRBV5-1	many	.	CASSLAPTQETQYF	TGCGCCAGCAGCTTGGCCCCTACTCAAGAGACCCAGTACTTC
TRBJ1-3	TRBV7-2	many	TRBD1	CASSLGDRLSGNTIYF	TGTGCCAGCAGCTTAGGGGACAGACTCTCTGGAAACACCATATATTTT
TRBJ1-1	TRBV30	few	.	CAWSGGINAGGTEAFF	TGTGCCTGGAGTGGCGGTATTAATGCTGGTGGCACTGAAGCTTTCTTT
TRBJ2-1	TRBV12-3/TRBV12-4	few	TRBD2	CASSLEAGGMSNEQFF	TGTGCCAGCAGTTTAGAGGCGGGAGGCATGTCTAATGAGCAGTTCTTC
TRBJ1-4	TRBV5-1	many	.	CASSPRTDEKLFF	TGCGCCAGCAGCCCACGGACGGATGAAAAACTGTTTTTT
TRBJ2-5	TRBV19	.	.	CASSKVTGHPKETQYF	TGTGCCAGTAGTAAGGTGACAGGCCACCCCAAGGAGACCCAGTACTTC
TRBJ1-5	TRBV3-1	few	.	CASSQGRGLNQPQHF	TGTGCCAGCAGCCAAGGCAGGGGACTGAATCAGCCCCAGCATTTT
TRBJ2-5	TRBV12-3/TRBV12-4	.	TRBD2	CASSQLAGGPGIPQTQYF	TGTGCCAGCAGTCAGCTAGCGGGGGGGCCTGGAATCCCCCAGACCCAGTACTTC
TRBJ2-7	TRBV5-4	few	.	CASSFLTLPPREQYF	TGTGCCAGCAGCTTTCTGACCCTACCCCCAAGAGAGCAGTACTTC